The 23 T cell receptor beta chains in this list originate from one sample, sequenced in a study of multiple sclerosis patients with progressive multifocal leukoencephalopathy (dated by TCRdb to between 2019 and 2020). The intended sense of this specimen's time point label: more than five months of natalizumab therapy. According to the study, the label for this sample's treatment or condition signals: on natalizumab therapy at sampling. The method behind the library was the immunoSEQ multiplex PCR assay. TCRdb mirrors the immuneACCESS table, restricted to in-frame sequences. Some clones are absent from its copies; in checked studies, under half trace to an unresolved V gene, and the reason for the others is unknown. In this sample the table shows tens of thousands of clones, nearly 90% of which occur a single time. The ten largest clonotypes hold roughly 1.6% of the sample. Sequences were derived from PBMCs, sampled from a patient treated with natalizumab. The receptor source for this set is a human donor with multiple sclerosis.

The rearrangement joins TRBV19 to TRBJ2-2, with D uncertain. Germline CDR1 is LNHDA and CDR2 is SQIVND (reference sequence). V was clipped by 7 bases and J by 0 bases, with 9 bases between them. The CDR3 totals 14 residues. DNA for the CDR3: TGTGCCAGTAATAGGGCGTCGAACACCGGGGAGCTGTTTTTT. This sequence encodes CASNRASNTGELFF.

This clone showed up just once. This rearrangement joins TRBV9 to TRBJ2-3; D is ambiguous. In germline, CDR1 is SGDLS, CDR2 YYNGEE. With 3 bases removed from V and 2 bases from J, the gap between germline ends came to 7 bases. CDR3 length equals 13 residues. This chain's CDR3 is CASSEADTDTQYF. CDR3 DNA sequence: TGTGCCAGCAGCGAGGCGGACACAGATACGCAGTATTTT.

This sequence joins TRBV7-9 and TRBJ1-1; TRBD1 matches at 7 bases. With 5 bases clipped from V and 5 bases from J, the junction kept 8 bases outside the gene matches. The CDR3 contains 14 residues. Germline CDR1 SEHNR, CDR2 FQNEAQ (reference sequence). Here the CDR3 reads CASSPDRVGTEAFF. The CDR3 DNA reads as TGTGCCAGCAGCCCAGACAGGGTGGGAACTGAAGCTTTCTTT. Supplemented by reference TRBV7-9 and TRBJ1-1, the full variable domain reads DTGVSQNPRHKITKRGQNVTFRCDPISEHNRLYWYRQTLGQGPEFLTYFQNEAQLEKSRLLSDRFSAERPKGSFSTLEIQRTEQGDSAMYLCASSPDRVGTEAFFGQGTRLTVV.

CDR3 region: CASSLARGGNSPLHF. The CDR3 DNA follows: TGTGCCAGCAGTTTGGCCCGGGGAGGGAACTCACCCCTCCACTTT. The rearrangement uses TRBV28 and TRBJ1-6, with unresolved D. The CDR3 loop spans 15 amino acids. The germline V gene has CDR1 MDHEN and CDR2 SYDVKM. Trimming left V 3 bases short and J 10 bases short, with 16 bases between.

This chain uses TRBV7-3 with TRBJ2-2; weak D call: TRBD2 (5 bases). Germline CDR1 SGHTA, CDR2 FQGTGA. The CDR3 runs 12 residues. Deletions cut 5 bases from V and 8 bases from J, with 9 bases between. The CDR3 sequence: CASSPPGGELFF. CDR3 DNA sequence: TGTGCCAGCAGCCCCCCGGGGGGGGAGCTGTTTTTT.

The chain carries TRBV9 and TRBJ2-5, with 9 positions matching TRBD1. The CDR3 totals 16 residues. CDR1 is SGDLS, CDR2 YYNGEE, per germline. V lost 4 bases and J lost 7; bases outside the gene matches: 14. The CDR3 spells CASSKYRTGELGTQYF. CDR3 coding DNA: TGTGCCAGCAGCAAATACCGGACAGGGGAACTTGGGACCCAGTACTTC.

The chain combines TRBV7-2 with TRBJ1-5; D unclear. V shed 5 bases and J shed 1 base, with 6 bases lying between them. The CDR3 loop spans 13 amino acids. CDR1 SGHTA and CDR2 FQGNSA come from the germline V gene. CDR3 residues: CASSARSNQPQHF. CDR3 DNA sequence: TGTGCCAGCAGCGCCAGGAGCAATCAGCCCCAGCATTTT.

CDR3 bases: TGTGCTCGGGGGGCGGGCAATGAGCAGTTCTTC. This translates into CARGAGNEQFF. J is TRBJ2-1 and V is TRBV7-9, with D perhaps matching TRBD2 (7 bases). The CDR3 covers 11 residues. Germline CDR1 and CDR2: SEHNR and FQNEAQ (reference sequence).

V is TRBV4-3 and J is TRBJ2-6, with a tentative D call TRBD1 (6 bases). The V and J ends lost 8 bases and 4 bases respectively, with 12 bases between them. The CDR3 spans 14 residues. Germline V lookup: CDR1 LGHNA, CDR2 YSLEER. The CDR3 DNA follows: TGCGCCAGCTCCAGGGGCGGCGGGGCCAACGTCCTGACTTTC. Amino acid sequence: CASSRGGGANVLTF.

J is TRBJ2-1 and V is TRBV28; D is uncertain. Germline CDR1 and CDR2: MDHEN and SYDVKM. V gave up 1 base and J gave up 14 bases, with 12 bases separating them. The CDR3 has 12 amino acids. The CDR3 region is CASSLSGTVEFF. In DNA, the CDR3 is TGTGCCAGCAGTTTATCTGGAACGGTCGAGTTCTTC.

V gene TRBV11-1 combines with J gene TRBJ1-1, with 8 bases fitting TRBD1. Germline values: CDR1 SGHAT, CDR2 FQDESV (reference sequence). The V and J ends lost 6 bases and 4 bases, in that order; junction bases with no gene match: 16. This CDR3 spans 17 amino acids. CDR3 region: CASSSGQGISSGTEAFF. Written as DNA, the CDR3 is TGTGCCAGCAGTTCCGGACAGGGAATTTCGTCCGGCACTGAAGCTTTCTTT.

The rearrangement joins TRBV7-2 to TRBJ1-1, with 9 bases lining up with TRBD1. Germline V gene lookup returns CDR1 SGHTA and CDR2 FQGNSA. The CDR3 consists of 16 residues. V shed 5 bases and J 2 bases; nucleotides not matched to a gene: 9. As DNA, the CDR3 is TGTGCCAGCAGCCTACCGGGACAGGGTCCTAACACTGAAGCTTTCTTT. Translated: CASSLPGQGPNTEAFF. Full variable domain (missing parts from reference TRBV7-2 and TRBJ1-1): GAGVSQSPSNKVTEKGKDVELRCDPISGHTALYWYRQSLGQGLEFLIYFQGNSAPDKSGLPSDRFSAERTGGSVSTLTIQRTQQEDSAVYLCASSLPGQGPNTEAFFGQGTRLTVV.

V usage is TRBV5-8 and J usage is TRBJ2-5; 8 bases are a match to TRBD1. Germline V gene sequence: CDR1 SGHTS, CDR2 YDEGEE. Losses at the gene ends were 4 bases for V and 1 base for J; bases not matched to a gene: 3. The CDR3 consists of 14 residues. The CDR3 reads CASSPGTGQETQYF. The CDR3 bases are TGTGCCAGCAGCCCAGGGACAGGCCAAGAGACCCAGTACTTC.

The chain carries TRBV2 and TRBJ2-1; 12 bases agree with TRBD2. Germline assignment: CDR1 SNHLY and CDR2 FYNNEI. With 5 bases clipped from V and 8 bases from J, the junction kept 7 bases outside the gene matches. This CDR3 spans 15 amino acids. CDR3 sequence reads: CASSRLAGVIHEQFF. The CDR3 DNA follows: TGTGCCAGCAGTCGACTAGCGGGAGTTATCCATGAGCAGTTCTTC.

The chain's CDR3 is CASSPSMSSGTSTDTQYF. The DNA of the CDR3 is TGTGCCAGCTCACCATCTATGTCTAGCGGGACGAGCACAGATACGCAGTATTTT. The rearrangement links TRBV18 to TRBJ2-3; 9 positions agree with TRBD2. The germline gives CDR1 KGHSH, CDR2 LQKENI. Losses at the gene ends were 2 bases for V and 0 bases for J; bases not matched to a gene: 9. This CDR3 spans 18 amino acids.

V gene TRBV13 combines with J gene TRBJ1-1, with D tentatively TRBD1 (5 bases). V gave up 8 bases and J gave up 4 bases, with 14 bases separating them. CDR3 length equals 13 residues. CDR1 and CDR2 (germline): PRHDT, FYEKMQ (reference sequence). The CDR3 here is CASPRGRATEAFF. DNA for the CDR3: TGTGCCAGCCCTCGAGGCAGGGCCACTGAAGCTTTCTTT.

This chain connects TRBV27 to TRBJ2-7; TRBD2 matches at 12 bases. CDR3 length: 16 residues. Germline V gene data show CDR1 as MNHEY and CDR2 as SMNVEV (reference sequence). V trimming: 9 bases; J trimming: 2 bases; junction bases outside the gene matches: 11. In nucleotides, the CDR3 is TGTGCCAGTGGACCGACTAGCGGGAGACCGGCCTACGAGCAGTACTTC. As protein: CASGPTSGRPAYEQYF.

V usage is TRBV12-2 and J usage is TRBJ2-5; TRBD1 is taken as the D call from the table, unchecked against the DNA. The J call is in doubt because the DNA end fits TRBJ2-7 better. TRBV12-2 has pseudogene status. This CDR3 spans 16 amino acids. The CDR3 nucleotides read TGTGCAAGCCGAGGCTACCGGGACAGGCCGTACTACGAGCAGTACTTC. Amino acids: CASRGYRDRPYYEQYF.

The V and J genes are TRBV7-6 and TRBJ2-2, with D possibly being TRBD1 (6 bases). The CDR3 runs to 13 residues. Trimming took off 5 bases at V and 5 bases at J, with 9 bases between the two ends. Germline V CDR1 and CDR2: SGHVS, FNYEAQ. The CDR3 spells CASSVQGTGELFF. Here the CDR3 DNA reads TGTGCCAGCAGCGTACAGGGAACCGGGGAGCTGTTTTTT.

This clone came up a few times. The genes are TRBV6-1 and TRBJ2-2; D gene uncertain. V lost 6 bases and J 11 bases, leaving 22 bases between the germline ends. The CDR3 runs to 15 residues. CDR1 MNHNS and CDR2 SASEGT come from the germline V gene. This CDR3 is CASSAPATSPRELFF. CDR3 bases: TGTGCCAGCAGCGCGCCAGCGACCTCACCTCGAGAGCTGTTTTTT.

V and J are TRBV19 and TRBJ2-1, with 12 nucleotides matching TRBD2. Germline CDR1 reads LNHDA; CDR2 reads SQIVND (reference sequence). The CDR3 totals 13 residues. V shed 3 bases and J 12 bases; nucleotides not matched to a gene: 3. The CDR3, as DNA: TGTGCCAGTAGTATTGAGGGACTAGCGGGGCAGTTCTTC. It specifies CASSIEGLAGQFF.

V usage is TRBV30 and J usage is TRBJ2-3; a possible D gene is TRBD2 (6 bases). The CDR3 runs 14 residues. Germline CDR1 reads GTSNPN; CDR2 reads SVGIG (reference sequence). Trimming cost V 5 bases and J 0 bases, with 12 bases left between them. The CDR3 DNA is TGTGCCTGGGATAGCGGTCTCAGCACAGATACGCAGTATTTT. It encodes CAWDSGLSTDTQYF.

J is TRBJ2-3 and V is TRBV6-4, with a tentative D call TRBD2 (6 bases). Deletions cut 4 bases from V and 5 bases from J, with 10 bases between. This CDR3 has 13 amino acids. CDR1 and CDR2 from the germline V gene are MRHNA and SNTAGT. CDR3 nucleotides: TGTGCCAGCAGTGGGGACTGGCAAGATACGCAGTATTTT. This sequence encodes CASSGDWQDTQYF.